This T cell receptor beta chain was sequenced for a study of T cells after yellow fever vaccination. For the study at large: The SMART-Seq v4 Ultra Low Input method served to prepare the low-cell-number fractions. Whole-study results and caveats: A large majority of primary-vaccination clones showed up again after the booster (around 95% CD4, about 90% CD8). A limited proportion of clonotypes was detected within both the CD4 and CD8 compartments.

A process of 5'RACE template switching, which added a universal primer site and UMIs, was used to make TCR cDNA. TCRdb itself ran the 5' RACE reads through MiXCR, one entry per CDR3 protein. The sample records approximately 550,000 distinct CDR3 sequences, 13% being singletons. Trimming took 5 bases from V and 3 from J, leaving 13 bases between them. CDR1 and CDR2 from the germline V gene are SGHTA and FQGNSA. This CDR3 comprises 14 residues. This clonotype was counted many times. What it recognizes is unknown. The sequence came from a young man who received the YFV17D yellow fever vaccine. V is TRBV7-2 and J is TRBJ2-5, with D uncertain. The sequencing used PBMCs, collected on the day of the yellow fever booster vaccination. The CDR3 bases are TGTGCCAGCAGCACGGGCCACAGTAAAGAGACCCAGTACTTC. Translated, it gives CASSTGHSKETQYF.